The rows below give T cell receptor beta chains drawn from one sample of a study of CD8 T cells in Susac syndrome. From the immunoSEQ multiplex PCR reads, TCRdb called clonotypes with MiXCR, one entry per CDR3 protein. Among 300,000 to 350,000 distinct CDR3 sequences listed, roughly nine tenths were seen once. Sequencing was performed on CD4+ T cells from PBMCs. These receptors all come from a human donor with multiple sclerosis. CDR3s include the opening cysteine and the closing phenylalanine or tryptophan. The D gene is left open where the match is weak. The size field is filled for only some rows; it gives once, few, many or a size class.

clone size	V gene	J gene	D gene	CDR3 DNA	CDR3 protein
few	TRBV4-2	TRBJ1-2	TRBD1	TGTGCCAGCAGCCCAGAGACAGGGACGGCCTATGGCTACACCTTC	CASSPETGTAYGYTF
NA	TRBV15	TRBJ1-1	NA	TGTGCCACCAGCAGAGATCCTAGACAGGTGGAAGCTTTCTTT	CATSRDPRQVEAFF
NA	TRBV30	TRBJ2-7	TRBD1	TGTGCCTCCAACGAGGGACAGGGTAGTTGGGAGCAGTACTTC	CASNEGQGSWEQYF
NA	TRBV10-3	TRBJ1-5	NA	TGTGCCATCAGTTATCAGGGAAATCAGCCCCAGCATTTT	CAISYQGNQPQHF
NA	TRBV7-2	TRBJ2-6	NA	TGTGCCAGCAGCTTAGAGGTTTCGGGGGCCAACGTCCTGACTTTC	CASSLEVSGANVLTF
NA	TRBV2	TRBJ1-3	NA	TGTGCCAGCAGTGGTCAGGGGTTCTCTGGAAACACCATATATTTT	CASSGQGFSGNTIYF
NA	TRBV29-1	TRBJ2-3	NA	TGCAGCACCGGCCGGGACATTGGGGATACGCAGTATTTT	CSTGRDIGDTQYF
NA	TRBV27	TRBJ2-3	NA	TGTGCCAGCAGTCCCAGCTCCGTTACGGATACGCAGTATTTT	CASSPSSVTDTQYF
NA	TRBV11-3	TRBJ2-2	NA	TGTGCCAGCAGCTTAGTGGTGTCCACCGGGGAGCTGTTTTTT	CASSLVVSTGELFF
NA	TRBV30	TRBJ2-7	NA	TGTGCCTGGAGTGGAGGAGCCGCCCAGGGTATGTCCTACGAGCAGTACTTC	CAWSGGAAQGMSYEQYF
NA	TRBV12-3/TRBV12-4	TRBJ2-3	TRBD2	TGTGCCAGCAGCCGCGGGGGGACCAGCACAGATACGCAGTATTTT	CASSRGGTSTDTQYF
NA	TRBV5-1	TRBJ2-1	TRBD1	TGCGCCAGCAGCTTGGCCGGGACAGGGGTCAATGAGCAGTTCTTC	CASSLAGTGVNEQFF
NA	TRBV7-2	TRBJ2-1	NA	TGTGCCAGCAGCTTAGTAGGCGGGTTCCCTGGCAATGAGCAGTTCTTC	CASSLVGGFPGNEQFF
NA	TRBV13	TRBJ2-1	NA	TGTGCCAGCAGTCGTTTATCGATCCCGTTCAAACAGACGCCCTACGAGTTCTTC	CASSRLSIPFKQTPYEFF
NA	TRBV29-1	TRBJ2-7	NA	TGCAGCGTTGGACAGTCCTACGAGCAGTACTTC	CSVGQSYEQYF
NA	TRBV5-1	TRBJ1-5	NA	TGCGCCAGCAGCCTGCTCAGCGGAGCCGATCAGCCCCAGCATTTT	CASSLLSGADQPQHF
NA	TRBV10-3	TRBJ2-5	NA	TGTGCCATCAGTGCGCCCGGACGGACCCAAGAGACCCAGTACTTC	CAISAPGRTQETQYF
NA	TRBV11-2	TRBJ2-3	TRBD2	TGTGCCAGCAGCCCCAGCCTACTAGCGGCCACAGATACGCAGTATTTT	CASSPSLLAATDTQYF
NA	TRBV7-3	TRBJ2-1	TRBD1	TGTGCCAGCAGCTCCCACCGGGACAGGGGTCCCCTTTCCTCCTACAATGAGCAGTTCTTC	CASSSHRDRGPLSSYNEQFF
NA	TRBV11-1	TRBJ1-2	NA	TGTGCCAGCAGCCGCACAGGGAGCTATGGCTACACCTTC	CASSRTGSYGYTF
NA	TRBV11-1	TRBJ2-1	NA	TGTGCCAGCAGCTTAATAGCAGGCACCGATGAGCAGTTCTTC	CASSLIAGTDEQFF
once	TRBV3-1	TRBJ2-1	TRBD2	TGTGCCAGCAGCCAAGGGCGGGGGGGATTCAATGAGCAGTTCTTC	CASSQGRGGFNEQFF
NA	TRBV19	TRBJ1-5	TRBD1	TGTGCCAGTAGTGGACAGGGAATAAGTCAGCCCCAGCATTTT	CASSGQGISQPQHF
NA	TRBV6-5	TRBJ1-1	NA	TGTGCCAGCAGTATCGGGCTGGGGGGTGAAGCTTTCTTT	CASSIGLGGEAFF
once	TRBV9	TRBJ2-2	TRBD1	TGTGCCAGCAGCAAACTACAGGGGCGAAACACCGGGGAGCTGTTTTTT	CASSKLQGRNTGELFF
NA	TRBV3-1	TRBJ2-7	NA	TGTGCCAGCAGCCTACACCTGACCGGAGCCATATCTACGAGCTCCTACGAGCAGTACTTC	CASSLHLTGAISTSSYEQYF
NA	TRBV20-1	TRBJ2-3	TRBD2	TGCAGTGCTGTGACTAGCGGTCCCCCGTATACGCAGTATTTT	CSAVTSGPPYTQYF
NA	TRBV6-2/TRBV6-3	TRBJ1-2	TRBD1	TGTGCCAGCAGTTACGGGACAGACTATGGCTACACCTTC	CASSYGTDYGYTF
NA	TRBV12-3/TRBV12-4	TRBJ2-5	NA	TGTGCCAGCAGTTTACTGGTCGAGCAAGAGACCCAGTACTTC	CASSLLVEQETQYF
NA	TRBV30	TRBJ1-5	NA	TGTGCCTGGAGTTGGGGTACTAGCAATCAGCCCCAGCATTTT	CAWSWGTSNQPQHF
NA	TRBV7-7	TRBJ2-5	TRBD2	TGTGCTAGCAGCTTAGCAGTCGGGGGGGCCGGAGAGACCCAGTACTTC	CASSLAVGGAGETQYF
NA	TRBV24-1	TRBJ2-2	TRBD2	TGTGCCACCAGTGATCTGAGCGGGGGGCCCACCGGGGAGCTGTTTTTT	CATSDLSGGPTGELFF
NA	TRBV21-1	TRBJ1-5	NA	TGTGCCATCCCTTACAGGGGAGATCAGCCCCAGCATTTT	CAIPYRGDQPQHF
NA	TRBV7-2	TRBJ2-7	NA	TGTGCCAGCAGCCTAGGATCGGGAGAGCAGTACTTC	CASSLGSGEQYF
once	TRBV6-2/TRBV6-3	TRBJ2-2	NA	TGTGCCAGCAGTTATGCGGGAATTAACACCGGGGAGCTGTTTTTT	CASSYAGINTGELFF
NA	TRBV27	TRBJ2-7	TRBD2	TGTGCCAGCAGTTTAAGGCCCGGCTGGCGGGAGTTTGAGCAGTACTTC	CASSLRPGWREFEQYF
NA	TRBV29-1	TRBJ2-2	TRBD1	TGCAGCGTCGAGCGAGACAGGGGGCCGAACACCGGGGAGCTGTTTTTT	CSVERDRGPNTGELFF
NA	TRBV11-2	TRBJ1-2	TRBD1	TGTGCCAGCAGCTTAGACCTGACAGGGGAGGGGGGCTACACCTTC	CASSLDLTGEGGYTF
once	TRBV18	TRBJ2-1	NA	TGTGCCAGCTCACCACGGTCTAAGAGGAGCGATGAGCAGTTCTTC	CASSPRSKRSDEQFF
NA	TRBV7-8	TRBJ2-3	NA	TGTGCCAGCAGCTTAGGGCTTTTTCCCACAGATACGCAGTATTTT	CASSLGLFPTDTQYF
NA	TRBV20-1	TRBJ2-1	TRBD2	TGCAGTGCCAGGGGCGGGACTAGCGCGGATGAGCAGTTCTTC	CSARGGTSADEQFF
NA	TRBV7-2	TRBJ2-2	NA	TGTGCCAGCAGCCCCCAGGGGCTAGTTACCGGGGAGCTGTTTTTT	CASSPQGLVTGELFF
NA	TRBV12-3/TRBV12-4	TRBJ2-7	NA	TGTGCCAGCAGTTTTCAACAGGGTCGCTACGAGCAGTACTTC	CASSFQQGRYEQYF